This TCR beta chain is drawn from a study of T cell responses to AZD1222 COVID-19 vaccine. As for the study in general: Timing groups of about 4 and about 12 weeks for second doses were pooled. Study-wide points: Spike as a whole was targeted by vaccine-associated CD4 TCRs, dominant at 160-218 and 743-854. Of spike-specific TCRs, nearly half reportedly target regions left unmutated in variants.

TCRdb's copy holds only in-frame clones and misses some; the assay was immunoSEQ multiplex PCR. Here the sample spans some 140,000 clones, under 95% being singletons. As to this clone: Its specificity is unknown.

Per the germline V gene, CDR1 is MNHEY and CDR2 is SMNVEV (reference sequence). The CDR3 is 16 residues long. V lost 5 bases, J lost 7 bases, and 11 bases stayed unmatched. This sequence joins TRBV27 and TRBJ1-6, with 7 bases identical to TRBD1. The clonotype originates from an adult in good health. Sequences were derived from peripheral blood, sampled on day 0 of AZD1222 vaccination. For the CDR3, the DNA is TGTGCCAGCAGTCGACAGGGTCTAGCTATCAATTCACCCCTCCACTTT. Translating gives CASSRQGLAINSPLHF.